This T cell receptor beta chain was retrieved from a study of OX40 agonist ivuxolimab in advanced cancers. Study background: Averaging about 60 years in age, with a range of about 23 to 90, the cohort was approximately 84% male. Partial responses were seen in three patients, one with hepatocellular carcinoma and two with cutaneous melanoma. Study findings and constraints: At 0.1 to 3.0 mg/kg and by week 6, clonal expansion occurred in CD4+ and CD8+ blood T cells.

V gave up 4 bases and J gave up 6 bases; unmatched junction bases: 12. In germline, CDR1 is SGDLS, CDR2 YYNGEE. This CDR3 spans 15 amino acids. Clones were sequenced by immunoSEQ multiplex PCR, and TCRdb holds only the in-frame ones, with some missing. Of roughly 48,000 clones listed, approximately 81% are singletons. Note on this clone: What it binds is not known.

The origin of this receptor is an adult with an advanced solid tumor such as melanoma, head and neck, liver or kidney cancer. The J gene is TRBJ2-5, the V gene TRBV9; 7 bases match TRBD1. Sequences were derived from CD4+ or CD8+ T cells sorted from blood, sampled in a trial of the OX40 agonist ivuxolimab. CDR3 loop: CASSKGAGLMKTQYF. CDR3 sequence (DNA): TGTGCCAGCAGCAAGGGGGCAGGATTAATGAAGACCCAGTACTTC.